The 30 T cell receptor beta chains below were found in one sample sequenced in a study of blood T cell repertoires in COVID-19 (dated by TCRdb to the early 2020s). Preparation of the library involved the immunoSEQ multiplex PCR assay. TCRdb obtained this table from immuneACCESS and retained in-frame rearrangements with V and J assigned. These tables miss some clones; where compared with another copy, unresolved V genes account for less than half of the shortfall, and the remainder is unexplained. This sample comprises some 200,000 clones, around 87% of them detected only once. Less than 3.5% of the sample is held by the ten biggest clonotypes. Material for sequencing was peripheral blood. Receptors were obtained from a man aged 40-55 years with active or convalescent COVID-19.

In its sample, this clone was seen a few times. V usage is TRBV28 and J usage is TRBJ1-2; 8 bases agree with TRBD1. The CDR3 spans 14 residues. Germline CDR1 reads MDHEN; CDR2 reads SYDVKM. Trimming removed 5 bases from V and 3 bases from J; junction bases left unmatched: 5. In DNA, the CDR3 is TGTGCCAGCAGTACCGCGGACAGGGACTATGGCTACACCTTC. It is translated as CASSTADRDYGYTF.

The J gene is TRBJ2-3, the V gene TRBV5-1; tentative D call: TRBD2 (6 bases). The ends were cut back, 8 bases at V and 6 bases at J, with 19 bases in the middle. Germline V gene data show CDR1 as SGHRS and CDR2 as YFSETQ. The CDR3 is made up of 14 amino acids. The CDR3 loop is CASNGGGEADTQYF. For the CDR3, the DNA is TGCGCCAGTAACGGGGGTGGGGAAGCCGATACGCAGTATTTT.

DNA of the CDR3: TGTGCCAGCAGCTTAACAGGGGGTGGCGAGCAGTACTTC. Translating gives CASSLTGGGEQYF. V and J are TRBV12-1 and TRBJ2-7; TRBD1 is the table's D call and was not checked against the DNA. TRBV12-1 counts as a pseudogene. The CDR3 runs 13 residues.

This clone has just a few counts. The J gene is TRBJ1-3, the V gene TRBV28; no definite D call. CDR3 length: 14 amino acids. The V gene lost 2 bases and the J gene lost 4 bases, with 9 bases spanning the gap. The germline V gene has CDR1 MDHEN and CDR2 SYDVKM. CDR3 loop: CASSLILRGNTIYF. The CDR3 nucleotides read TGTGCCAGCAGTTTAATTCTGCGAGGAAACACCATATATTTT.

In nucleotides, the CDR3 is TGTGCCAGCAGTTACAGGGTCTCGGGCACAGATACGCAGTATTTT. Its protein product is CASSYRVSGTDTQYF. This chain links TRBV27 with TRBJ2-3; TRBD1 is a possible D gene (6 bases). From germline, CDR1 is MNHEY and CDR2 SMNVEV (reference sequence). V was shortened by 4 bases and J by 1 base, with 12 bases between the two germline ends. This CDR3 is built from 15 residues.

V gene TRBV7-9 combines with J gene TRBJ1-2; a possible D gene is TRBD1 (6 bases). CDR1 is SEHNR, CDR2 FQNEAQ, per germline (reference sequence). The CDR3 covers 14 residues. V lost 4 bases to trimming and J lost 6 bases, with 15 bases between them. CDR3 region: CASSSNWDTHGYTF. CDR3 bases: TGTGCCAGCAGCTCGAACTGGGACACCCATGGCTACACCTTC.

CDR3 amino acids: CASSPGLTGNSPLHF. The CDR3 nucleotides are TGTGCCAGCTCACCAGGATTGACAGGGAATTCACCCCTCCACTTT. This chain joins TRBV18 and TRBJ1-6; TRBD1 matches at 7 bases. There are 15 residues in the CDR3. The V and J ends lost 2 bases and 7 bases, in that order; junction bases with no gene match: 5. Per germline, CDR1 KGHSH and CDR2 LQKENI.

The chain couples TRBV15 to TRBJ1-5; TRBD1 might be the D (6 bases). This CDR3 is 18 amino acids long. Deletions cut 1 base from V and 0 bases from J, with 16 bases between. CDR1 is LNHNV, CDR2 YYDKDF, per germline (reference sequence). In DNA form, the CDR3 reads TGTGCCACCAGCAGAGTAGGCGGGGGCTTAGGTAGCAATCAGCCCCAGCATTTT. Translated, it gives CATSRVGGGLGSNQPQHF.

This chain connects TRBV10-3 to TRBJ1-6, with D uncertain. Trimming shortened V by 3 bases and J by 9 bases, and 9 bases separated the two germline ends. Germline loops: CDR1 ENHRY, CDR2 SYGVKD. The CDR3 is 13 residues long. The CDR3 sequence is CAISDVSGSPLHF. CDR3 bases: TGTGCCATCAGTGACGTCTCGGGTTCACCCCTCCACTTT.

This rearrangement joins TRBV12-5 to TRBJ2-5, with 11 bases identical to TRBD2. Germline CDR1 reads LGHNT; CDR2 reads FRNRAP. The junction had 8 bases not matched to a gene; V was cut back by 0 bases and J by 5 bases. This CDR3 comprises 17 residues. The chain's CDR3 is CASGLVKDSGGAETQYF. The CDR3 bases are TGTGCTAGTGGTTTGGTAAAGGATAGCGGGGGGGCCGAGACCCAGTACTTC.

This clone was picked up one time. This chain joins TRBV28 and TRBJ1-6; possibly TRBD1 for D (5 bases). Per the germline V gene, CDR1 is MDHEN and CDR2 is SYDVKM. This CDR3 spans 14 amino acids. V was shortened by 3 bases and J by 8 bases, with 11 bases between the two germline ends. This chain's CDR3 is CASSLATDYSPLHF. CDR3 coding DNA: TGTGCCAGCAGTTTGGCGACAGACTATTCACCCCTCCACTTT.

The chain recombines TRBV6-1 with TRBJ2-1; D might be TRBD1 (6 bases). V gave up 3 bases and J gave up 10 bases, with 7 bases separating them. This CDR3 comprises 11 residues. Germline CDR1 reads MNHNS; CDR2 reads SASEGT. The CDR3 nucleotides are TGTGCCAGCAGTGACAGGGGAGAGCAGTTCTTC. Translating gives CASSDRGEQFF.

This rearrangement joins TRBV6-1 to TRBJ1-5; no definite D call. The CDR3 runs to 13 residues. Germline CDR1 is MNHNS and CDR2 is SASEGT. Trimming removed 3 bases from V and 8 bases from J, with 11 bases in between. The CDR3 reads CASSEMGHKPQHF. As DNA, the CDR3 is TGTGCCAGCAGTGAGATGGGCCACAAGCCCCAGCATTTT.

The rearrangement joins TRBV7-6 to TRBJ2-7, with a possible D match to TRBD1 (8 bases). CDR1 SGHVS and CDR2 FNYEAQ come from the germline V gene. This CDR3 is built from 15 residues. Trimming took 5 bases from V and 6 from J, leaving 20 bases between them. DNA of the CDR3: TGTGCCAGCAGCGCCCGGACAGGGACTAACCCCGAGCAGTACTTC. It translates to CASSARTGTNPEQYF. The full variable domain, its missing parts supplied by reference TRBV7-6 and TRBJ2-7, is GAGVSQSPRYKVTKRGQDVALRCDPISGHVSLYWYRQALGQGPEFLTYFNYEAQQDKSGLPNDRFSAERPEGSISTLTIQRTEQRDSAMYRCASSARTGTNPEQYFGPGTRLTVT.

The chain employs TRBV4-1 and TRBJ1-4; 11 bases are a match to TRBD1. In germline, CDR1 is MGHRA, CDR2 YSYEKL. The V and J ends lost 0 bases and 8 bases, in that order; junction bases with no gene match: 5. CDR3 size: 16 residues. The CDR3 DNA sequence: TGCGCCAGCAGCCAAGATAGGGGGACAGGGGGGGAAAAACTGTTTTTT. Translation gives CASSQDRGTGGEKLFF.

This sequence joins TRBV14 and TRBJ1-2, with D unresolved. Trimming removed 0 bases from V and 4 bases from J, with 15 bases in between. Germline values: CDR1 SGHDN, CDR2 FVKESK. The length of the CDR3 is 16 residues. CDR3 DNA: TGTGCCAGCAGCCAAGATTTCGGCAGGCCCTCCTATGGCTACACCTTC. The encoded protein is CASSQDFGRPSYGYTF.

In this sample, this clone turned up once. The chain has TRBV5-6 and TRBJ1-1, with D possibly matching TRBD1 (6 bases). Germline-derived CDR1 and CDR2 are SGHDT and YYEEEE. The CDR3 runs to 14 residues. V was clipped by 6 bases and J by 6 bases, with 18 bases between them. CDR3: CASTWGRGKSEAFF. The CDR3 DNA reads TGTGCCAGCACCTGGGGGCGGGGGAAATCTGAAGCTTTCTTT.

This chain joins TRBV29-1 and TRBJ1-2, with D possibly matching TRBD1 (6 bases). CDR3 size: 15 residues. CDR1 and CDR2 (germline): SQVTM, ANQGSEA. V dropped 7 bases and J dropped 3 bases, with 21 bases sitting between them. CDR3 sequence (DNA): TGCAGCGCTTCACTGACAGGCAGGGGAGACTATGGCTACACCTTC. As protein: CSASLTGRGDYGYTF.

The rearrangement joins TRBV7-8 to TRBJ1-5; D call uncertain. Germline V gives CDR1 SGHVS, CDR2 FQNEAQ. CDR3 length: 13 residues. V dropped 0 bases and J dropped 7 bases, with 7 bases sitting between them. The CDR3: CASSLALQQPQHF. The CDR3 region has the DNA TGTGCCAGCAGCTTAGCGCTTCAGCAGCCCCAGCATTTT.

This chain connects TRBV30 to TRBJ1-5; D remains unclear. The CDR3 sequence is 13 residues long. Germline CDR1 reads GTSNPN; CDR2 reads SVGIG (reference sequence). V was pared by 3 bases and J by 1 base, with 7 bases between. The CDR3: CAWREDSNQPQHF. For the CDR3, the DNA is TGTGCCTGGAGGGAGGACAGCAATCAGCCCCAGCATTTT.

The CDR3 is CASSSPSSGGTKNIQYF. CDR3 coding DNA: TGTGCCAGCAGTTCCCCTTCGAGCGGGGGGACCAAAAACATTCAGTACTTC. The genes are TRBV28 and TRBJ2-4, with 9 bases aligning to TRBD2. Germline loops: CDR1 MDHEN, CDR2 SYDVKM. With 4 bases clipped from V and 2 bases from J, the junction kept 9 bases outside the gene matches. This CDR3 spans 17 amino acids.

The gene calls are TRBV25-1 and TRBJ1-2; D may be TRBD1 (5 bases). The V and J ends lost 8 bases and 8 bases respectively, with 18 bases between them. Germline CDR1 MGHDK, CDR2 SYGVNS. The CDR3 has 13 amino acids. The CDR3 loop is CASRRDGGRGYTF. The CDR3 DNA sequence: TGTGCCAGCCGCCGGGACGGGGGACGGGGCTACACCTTC.

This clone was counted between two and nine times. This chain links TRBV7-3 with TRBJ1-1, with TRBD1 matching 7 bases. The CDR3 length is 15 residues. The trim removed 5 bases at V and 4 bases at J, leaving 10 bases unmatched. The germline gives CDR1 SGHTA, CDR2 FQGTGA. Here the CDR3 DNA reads TGTGCCAGCAGCCTTCAAGGGGGCCTGGGCACTGAAGCTTTCTTT. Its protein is CASSLQGGLGTEAFF.

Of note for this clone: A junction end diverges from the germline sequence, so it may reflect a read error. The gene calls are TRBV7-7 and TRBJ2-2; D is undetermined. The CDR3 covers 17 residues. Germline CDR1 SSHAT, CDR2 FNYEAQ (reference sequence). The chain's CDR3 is CASSPTVSLVATGELFF. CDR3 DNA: TGTGCTAGCAGCCCCACCGTTTCTCTAGTAGCCACCGGGGAGCTGTTTTTT.

The chain's CDR3 is CASSLYTGGGYGYTF. The CDR3 bases are TGTGCCAGCAGTTTATATACAGGGGGCGGCTATGGCTACACCTTC. The chain is built from TRBV28 and TRBJ1-2; TRBD1 matches 9 bases. The CDR3 length is 15 residues. The germline V gene has CDR1 MDHEN and CDR2 SYDVKM. Trimming at V came to 1 base and at J to 4 bases, leaving 4 bases not matched to a gene.

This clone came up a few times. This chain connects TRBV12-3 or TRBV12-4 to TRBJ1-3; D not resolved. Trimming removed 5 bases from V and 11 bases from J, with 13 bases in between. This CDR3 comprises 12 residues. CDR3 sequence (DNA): TGTGCCAGCAGTCGGGAGACATTCCCCATATATTTT. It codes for CASSRETFPIYF.

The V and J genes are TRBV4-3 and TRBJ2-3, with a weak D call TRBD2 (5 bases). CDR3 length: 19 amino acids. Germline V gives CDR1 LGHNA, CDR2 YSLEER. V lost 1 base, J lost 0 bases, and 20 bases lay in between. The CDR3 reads CASSQGSTWMASSTDTQYF. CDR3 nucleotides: TGCGCCAGCAGCCAAGGGAGTACCTGGATGGCTAGCAGCACAGATACGCAGTATTTT.

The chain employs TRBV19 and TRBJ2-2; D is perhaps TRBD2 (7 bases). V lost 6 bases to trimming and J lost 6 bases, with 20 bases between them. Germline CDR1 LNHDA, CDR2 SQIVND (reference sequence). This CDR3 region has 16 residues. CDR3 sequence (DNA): TGTGCCAGTAGCGGGGGCACAGGGAGGGAGTCCGGGGAGCTGTTTTTT. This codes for CASSGGTGRESGELFF. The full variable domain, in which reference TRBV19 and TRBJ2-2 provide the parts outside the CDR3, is DGGITQSPKYLFRKEGQNVTLSCEQNLNHDAMYWYRQDPGQGLRLIYYSQIVNDFQKGDIAEGYSVSREKKESFPLTVTSAQKNPTAFYLCASSGGTGRESGELFFGEGSRLTVL.

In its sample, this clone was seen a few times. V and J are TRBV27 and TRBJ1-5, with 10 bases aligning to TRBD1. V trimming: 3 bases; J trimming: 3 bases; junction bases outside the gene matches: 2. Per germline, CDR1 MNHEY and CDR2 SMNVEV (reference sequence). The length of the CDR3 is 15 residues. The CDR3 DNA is TGTGCCAGCAGTTTCGGGACAGGGGTCAATCAGCCCCAGCATTTT. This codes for CASSFGTGVNQPQHF.

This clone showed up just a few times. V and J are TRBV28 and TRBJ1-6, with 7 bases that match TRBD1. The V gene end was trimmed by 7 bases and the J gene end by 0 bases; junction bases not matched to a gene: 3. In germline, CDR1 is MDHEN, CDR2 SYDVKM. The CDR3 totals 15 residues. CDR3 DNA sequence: TGTGCCAGCAAAAGGGACAGCTCCTATAATTCACCCCTCCACTTT. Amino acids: CASKRDSSYNSPLHF.